Listed below are T cell receptor beta chains from one sample, sequenced in a study of Tregs in tolerant kidney transplant recipients. TCRdb keeps only in-frame clones here, not all; method: immunoSEQ multiplex PCR. In the table there are fewer than 65,000 clones, approximately 85% of which are singletons. The sample consisted of Tregs from blood, taken before the transplant. Every receptor here comes from a human donor who received a combined kidney and bone marrow transplant. Each CDR3 is given with its conserved first and last residue. D genes are given only for firm matches. The size of a clone is reported for some rows only, either as once, few or many, or as a class for expanded clones.

-,TRBV7-2,TRBJ2-3,-,CASSFGTWGDTQYF,TGTGCCAGCAGCTTCGGGACTTGGGGAGATACGCAGTATTTT
-,TRBV11-2,TRBJ1-1,-,CASSQTGTPAEAFF,TGTGCCAGCAGCCAAACAGGGACGCCCGCTGAAGCTTTCTTT
-,TRBV5-1,TRBJ1-5,-,CASSLSQPQHF,TGCGCCAGCAGCTTAAGTCAGCCCCAGCATTTT
-,TRBV9,TRBJ2-3,-,CASSLDLSGRTDTQYF,TGTGCCAGCAGCTTGGACCTTTCGGGTCGCACAGATACGCAGTATTTT
-,TRBV9,TRBJ1-2,-,CASSPTPRGQNGYTF,TGTGCCAGCAGCCCGACCCCAAGGGGTCAAAATGGCTACACCTTC
-,TRBV5-4,TRBJ2-7,-,CASSPFGQTYEQYF,TGTGCCAGCAGCCCCTTCGGACAGACCTACGAGCAGTACTTC
-,TRBV7-2,TRBJ2-3,-,CASSRWGSSTDTQYF,TGTGCCAGCAGCCGGTGGGGATCAAGCACAGATACGCAGTATTTT
few,TRBV5-4,TRBJ2-1,-,CASSSHGYYNEQFF,TGTGCCAGCAGCTCGCACGGGTACTACAATGAGCAGTTCTTC
-,TRBV10-3,TRBJ2-7,-,CATRDLGLASGYEQYF,TGTGCCACCCGGGATCTGGGGCTAGCCTCGGGCTACGAGCAGTACTTC
once,TRBV11-2,TRBJ1-2,-,CASSPRTVSYGYTF,TGTGCCAGCAGCCCGCGGACAGTAAGCTATGGCTACACCTTC
-,TRBV6-6,TRBJ2-7,TRBD2,CASSPGTSGSYEQYF,TGTGCCAGCAGCCCAGGGACTAGCGGTTCCTACGAGCAGTACTTC
few,TRBV5-6,TRBJ1-3,-,CASSLAGTAGNTIYF,TGTGCCAGCAGCTTGGCCGGGACGGCTGGAAACACCATATATTTT
few,TRBV19,TRBJ2-7,-,CASSITPGEEQYF,TGTGCCAGTAGTATTACTCCCGGGGAGGAGCAGTACTTC
-,TRBV5-6,TRBJ1-1,TRBD1,CASSLTGDWGKAFF,TGTGCCAGCAGCTTAACAGGGGATTGGGGAAAAGCTTTCTTT
-,TRBV10-2,TRBJ1-1,-,CASRGAHNTEAFF,TGCGCCAGCAGGGGGGCTCACAACACTGAAGCTTTCTTT
once,TRBV7-2,TRBJ2-7,-,CASSWGETRSYEQYF,TGTGCCAGCAGTTGGGGAGAGACTAGGAGCTACGAGCAGTACTTC
-,TRBV6-6,TRBJ2-7,TRBD2,CASSYETSLEQYF,TGTGCCAGCAGTTACGAGACTAGCCTCGAGCAGTACTTC
-,TRBV6-6,TRBJ2-3,-,CASSYIVSTDTQYF,TGTGCCAGCAGTTATATTGTCTCCACAGATACGCAGTATTTT
-,TRBV19,TRBJ2-7,TRBD1,CASKVDRGCCEQYF,TGTGCCAGTAAGGTGGACAGGGGCTGTTGCGAGCAGTACTTC
few,TRBV30,TRBJ1-3,-,CAQPSGNTIYF,TGTGCCCAACCTTCTGGAAACACCATATATTTT
-,TRBV19,TRBJ1-6,TRBD1,CASSIAGTGASPLHF,TGTGCCAGTAGTATAGCCGGGACAGGGGCATCACCCCTCCACTTT
few,TRBV7-6,TRBJ1-1,-,CASSFGRNTEAFF,TGTGCCAGCAGCTTCGGCAGAAACACTGAAGCTTTCTTT
-,TRBV5-6,TRBJ1-5,TRBD1,CASSSTGGANQPQHF,TGTGCCAGCAGCTCCACAGGGGGTGCTAATCAGCCCCAGCATTTT
-,TRBV19,TRBJ1-5,-,CASSIAQAQPQHF,TGTGCCAGTAGTATAGCACAGGCTCAGCCCCAGCATTTT
-,TRBV2,TRBJ2-5,TRBD1,CASSSGQGKPQETQYF,TGTGCCAGCAGCTCCGGACAGGGGAAACCCCAAGAGACCCAGTACTTC
-,TRBV18,TRBJ2-2,TRBD1,CASSPAGQGSAGELFF,TGTGCCAGCTCACCAGCGGGACAGGGTAGCGCCGGGGAGCTGTTTTTT
-,TRBV28,TRBJ2-1,-,CASSLWDKYNEQFF,TGTGCCAGCAGTTTATGGGACAAATACAATGAGCAGTTCTTC
-,TRBV6-1,TRBJ2-5,TRBD1,CASRTGYVETQYF,TGTGCCAGCAGGACAGGGTATGTGGAGACCCAGTACTTC
once,TRBV5-1,TRBJ1-3,-,CASSLGQSAGRNSGNTIYF,TGCGCCAGCAGCTTGGGCCAGTCGGCAGGGAGGAACTCTGGAAACACCATATATTTT
-,TRBV28,TRBJ1-6,-,CASSLPRTGSGSPLHF,TGTGCCAGCAGTTTACCCCGCACCGGCTCAGGTTCACCCCTCCACTTT
-,TRBV2,TRBJ1-6,TRBD1,CASSRTGVYSPLHF,TGTGCCAGCAGCCGGACAGGGGTTTATTCACCCCTCCACTTT
-,TRBV6-6,TRBJ1-2,TRBD1,CASSNGQGAYGYTF,TGTGCCAGCAGCAATGGACAGGGAGCCTATGGCTACACCTTC
-,TRBV2,TRBJ2-2,TRBD1,CASSPTGQNTGELFF,TGTGCCAGCAGCCCGACAGGGCAGAACACCGGGGAGCTGTTTTTT
-,TRBV9,TRBJ2-4,-,CASSVDAGKKNIQYF,TGTGCCAGCAGCGTAGATGCGGGAAAGAAAAACATTCAGTACTTC
-,TRBV7-9,TRBJ1-1,-,CASSSLRPRLVNTEAFF,TGTGCCAGCAGCTCCCTTCGCCCTAGGTTGGTGAACACTGAAGCTTTCTTT
-,TRBV27,TRBJ1-2,-,CASSPRGGRGYTF,TGTGCCAGCAGTCCCCGAGGGGGTCGTGGCTACACCTTC
few,TRBV10-3,TRBJ1-3,-,CAIGPKSSGNTIYF,TGTGCCATCGGACCCAAGAGCTCTGGAAACACCATATATTTT
-,TRBV19,TRBJ2-1,-,CASSTTGITGEQFF,TGTGCCAGTAGTACAACCGGGATCACGGGTGAGCAGTTCTTC
-,TRBV6-6,TRBJ2-2,TRBD1,CAVAGTEHTGELFF,TGTGCCGTTGCCGGGACAGAGCACACCGGGGAGCTGTTTTTT
-,TRBV11-2,TRBJ1-4,-,CASSPMGRANEKLFF,TGTGCCAGCAGCCCTATGGGGCGGGCTAATGAAAAACTGTTTTTT
-,TRBV27,TRBJ2-1,-,CARSTAAQTRLNSDNEQFF,TGTGCCAGATCCACTGCGGCACAGACTCGCCTAAATTCCGACAATGAGCAGTTCTTC
-,TRBV10-1,TRBJ2-5,-,CASSDAIQETQYF,TGCGCCAGCAGTGATGCTATCCAAGAGACCCAGTACTTC
-,TRBV6-5,TRBJ1-5,-,CASSPTADSNQPQHF,TGTGCCAGCAGCCCGACAGCCGATAGCAATCAGCCCCAGCATTTT
-,TRBV12-5,TRBJ2-1,TRBD2,CASGLGLTSGGAADEQFF,TGTGCTAGTGGTTTGGGCTTGACTAGCGGGGGGGCTGCCGATGAGCAGTTCTTC
-,TRBV11-2,TRBJ2-1,-,CASSLIVAGEQFF,TGTGCCAGCAGCTTAATAGTGGCAGGGGAGCAGTTCTTC
-,TRBV6-5,TRBJ1-1,TRBD1,CASRETGGANTEAFF,TGTGCCAGTAGGGAGACAGGGGGCGCGAACACTGAAGCTTTCTTT